Reported below is one T cell receptor beta chain. The data were taken from a study of blood T cell repertoires in COVID-19. Study-level background: Some COVID-19 samples were acute and others convalescent; all came from the United States, Italy and Spain.

Recovery among Cohort 3 donors was established by two negative PCRs, clearance, or symptom resolution. Here immunoSEQ multiplex PCR was the method, and the copy in TCRdb shows in-frame clones only, minus some. The table records approximately 450,000 clones, around 87% of them present only once. This CDR3 region has 19 residues. Germline assignment: CDR1 LNHDA and CDR2 SQIVND (reference sequence). Trimming cost V 8 bases and J 0 bases, with 23 bases left between them. This TCR derives from a man aged 25-45 years who had recovered from COVID-19. V is TRBV19 and J is TRBJ2-6; weak D call: TRBD1 (6 bases). The source material was PBMCs or T cells enriched from blood (not recorded which). Written as DNA, the CDR3 is TGTGCCAGTCTCGACTCTTTTCAGGGGAAGAGCTCTGGGGCCAACGTCCTGACTTTC. Its protein product is CASLDSFQGKSSGANVLTF.